Reported below is one T cell receptor (beta chain). Its recognized antigen is unknown. One base away there is no much larger clone; base qualities are not given. This sample stems from a study of blood T cell repertoires in COVID-19 (dated by TCRdb to 2018 to 2021). Context from the whole study: Samples from collaborators originated in the United States, Italy and Spain and spanned both the acute and convalescent phases of COVID-19. Nearly every sample came with metadata listing a de-identified subject ID, COVID-19 status, age in years and sex. Where available, HLA class I and class II types were taken from metadata supplied by the sample provider and were not determined by assay-based typing. Deeply sampled blood TCRbeta repertoires from subjects exposed to, actively infected with, or recovered from COVID-19 were included in the dataset. Samples were obtained from the ongoing ImmuneRACE study (first 160 participants) and from roughly 1,300 subjects provided by 6 global collaborators. The prospective study material was composed of cDNA or gDNA derived from T cells, B-cell-depleted T cells, or PBMCs. The repertoires were released in a freely available public database meant as a resource for research on the immune response to SARS-CoV-2.

The paper's findings and limits, for the study overall: The quantity of clinical and demographic metadata differed by source and by participant and was supplied without curation.

Collaborating institutions collected whole blood in K2EDTA tubes following their own protocols. For TCRbeta analysis, collaborators shipped samples in one of three forms: frozen whole blood, isolated PBMCs, or DNA extracted from either of those sample types. The immunoSEQ Assay, a bias-controlled multiplex PCR, was used to amplify TCRbeta CDR3 regions from genomic DNA. Regarding the original processing steps: The number of nucleated cells in each sample was estimated from the amplification of reference gene primers within the assay. To quantify the absolute abundance of each unique TCRbeta CDR3 rearrangement, sequence reads were collapsed and filtered. Productive Simpson clonality was computed per sample as the square root of Simpson's diversity index over productive rearrangements. TCRdb limited this immuneACCESS table to in-frame rearrangements with V and J called. A share of clones is missing; checked studies link under half to unresolved V genes, and the rest is unexplained. That table furnishes V, J and clone size, whereas the DNA furnished D and trimming. Counted in this sample were 100,000 or so clones; 75% to 90% of them appeared once. In total, the top ten clones hold less than 5% of the sample.

CDR1 LGHDT and CDR2 YNNKEL are derived from the germline V gene (reference sequence). V is cut by 1 base and J by 8 bases, and the space between the germline ends is 14 bases. The CDR3 measures 15 amino acids from cysteine to phenylalanine. The sequence is cut down to CDR3 DNA, 45 bases in frame from base 1. Sequences were obtained from peripheral blood. The sequence joins TRBV3-1 (or the pseudogene TRBV3-2) to TRBJ2-2; confidence is insufficient to name the D gene. This sequence was found in a human donor in a cohort sampled during active COVID-19. The nucleotide sequence is TGTGCCAGCAGCCAAGCGAGGATTTCCAGTGGGGAGCTGTTTTTT. Its translation is CASSQARISSGELFF.